This T cell receptor beta chain is from a study of cytomegalovirus exposure and HLA in healthy donors (TCRdb year 2017). For context, the study as a whole: In an earlier analysis of 450 to 750 of the donors, 276 Gb of sequence data and roughly 100 million unique TCR beta sequences from approximately 180 million T cells were reported. An early release that covered 640 HLA-typed donors contained 250 to 350 gigabases of sequencing data and some 87 million unique TCR sequences. Of the approximately 400 genotyped donors, over 70% fell in the genetic ancestry cluster associated with self-reported Caucasian donors. The study aimed to test whether signatures of past pathogen exposure could be identified by cataloging public T cell receptors. The study profiled the T cell repertoires of 666 subjects by immunosequencing and related them to cytomegalovirus serostatus. Along with the approximately 600-subject first cohort, a separate validation cohort of around 110 different subjects was used. The study combined high-throughput TCR immunosequencing, statistical association of individual TCRs with disease status, and machine learning to predict cytomegalovirus infection status. In a later analysis, previously published TCR beta repertoires from 500 to 750 donors were re-analyzed and high-resolution HLA genotyping was added so that TCR occurrence patterns could be studied. Rather than drawing on any new phenotypic data, the later analysis identified candidate immune exposures from TCR beta sequences and the way those sequences occurred across donors. To decide whether each TCR beta V gene segment behaved as functional or pseudogenic, an earlier analysis of nearly 600 of the donors relied on high-throughput TCR beta sequencing. Donor age, sex, ethnicity and CMV serostatus were compiled together with the repertoire data. A later genetic analysis used genome-wide SNP genotypes for about three fifths of the roughly 700 donors, treating that subset as a discovery cohort. Every repertoire in the discovery cohort had been generated on one and the same sequencing platform. HLA typing included class I and class II loci at four-digit resolution. The number of typed donors differed by locus: about 620-630 for A, B, C, DRB1 and DQB1; roughly 510 for DQA1; about 600 for DPA1; and roughly 490 for DPB1. Four to six DR-DQ haplotypes were handled as single units for association and clustering, since linkage in the cohort was strong. Among about 370 genotyped donors of the cohort, an average of approximately 220,000 unique TCR beta nucleotide sequences was sequenced per donor, of which about 20% were non-productive. Paper-wide results and their limitations: A later analysis associated 16,951 TCR beta sequences with specific HLA alleles at a false discovery rate of 0.05. Because some donors lacked HLA typing at each locus, the association tests relied only on the typed subset. A later analysis reported that several top co-occurrence clusters appeared linked to parvovirus B19, influenza, CMV and Epstein-Barr virus. Because the 87-base-pair reads could not distinguish some IMGT-functional V segments, including TRBV6-2 and TRBV6-3, those segments were excluded. In an earlier analysis of 587 of the donors, most TCR beta V segments were observed in productive rearrangements about 87% or about 30% of the time, broadly matching IMGT annotations. The authors suggested that the approach could potentially be generalized to other disease states and immunological phenotypes. Assigning TCR associations to individual alleles was difficult when HLA alleles, especially DR and DQ, strongly co-occurred. A few of the identified cytomegalovirus-associated TCR beta chains were confirmed in vitro to be specific for cytomegalovirus antigens. Presence/absence analyses assumed roughly uniform sequencing depth across donors, an assumption that may not hold. Only TCR beta chains were sequenced in this cohort, and the absence of alpha or paired-chain data limited detectable features. For the cohort, immune exposure information was limited to CMV serostatus. Most CMV-associated TCR beta chains appeared to be HLA-restricted in a later analysis, and the HLA associations seemed to be driven largely by CMV exposure. A further reported finding was that TCR beta sequences accurately predicted the HLA-A and HLA-B alleles for most subjects in the first cohort. In a later genetic analysis, fewer N-insertions in productive TCRs were reported among donors in an Asian-associated ancestry cluster than the roughly 700-donor mean. A group of highly shared sequence variants was considered likely to be a technical artifact of the sequencing pipeline. Most TCR sequences were observed very rarely across donors, whereas some public TCRs were present in many individuals. Compared with equally common non-associated chains, HLA-associated TCR beta chains in a later analysis were more clonally expanded and had lower generation probabilities. The classifier was reported to diagnose cytomegalovirus status with high specificity and sensitivity in both the original and validation cohorts. In a later analysis, TCR association rates were found to vary across HLA loci, with the most associated TCRs seen for DRB1 alleles and the fewest for HLA-C alleles. Linkage disequilibrium might explain the correlated functional status among segregating V segments, but an unknown experimental factor could not be ruled out. The study listed 150 to 200 TCR beta chains as associated with cytomegalovirus. Because counts were too low, seventeen rarely observed V segments, including chromosome 9 orphons, were left out of the earlier analysis of 587 of the donors. An association between a missense DCLRE1C variant and V-gene and J-gene trimming of TCR beta chains was found in a later genetic analysis and replicated in an independent cohort.

The cohort was made up of 500 to 850 healthy bone marrow donors. At the time of sampling, every cohort member was nominally healthy, though immune exposures that went unrecorded were likely present. The donor was CMV seropositive and belonged to the group of 250 to 300 seropositive cohort members. Every donor gave a peripheral blood sample, and the peripheral blood mononuclear cells from that sample were used for TCR beta sequencing. The Qiagen DNeasy Blood Extraction Kit was used to extract genomic DNA from the blood cell samples. The CDR3, cysteine through phenylalanine, is 15 amino acids long. Of all the DNA, just the CDR3 is kept, 45 bases in frame from base 1. V is reduced by 0 bases and J by 2 bases, leaving a spacing of 11 bases between them. In the germline V gene, CDR1 corresponds to LGHNA and CDR2 to YNFKEQ. Comment on this clone: Which antigen it targets is not known. The input lacks base qualities; no much larger clone sits a single base away.

The library relied on the immunoSEQ multiplex PCR assay. The multiplex PCR relied on a mix of 60 forward primers for TCR Vbeta segments and 13 reverse primers for TCR Jbeta segments. The CDR3 region of rearranged TCR beta genes was amplified from genomic DNA by a multiplex PCR assay. The Illumina HiSeq System was used to sequence the amplified TCR beta libraries as 87-base-pair reads. Per the authors' processing: A later analysis tallied around 87 million unique TCR beta chains across the 666 repertoires, and about 12 million of those chains were shared by two or more donors. Raw reads were error-corrected and collapsed into unique sequences with a nearest-neighbor algorithm that merged closely related sequences to remove PCR and sequencing errors. Alignment of CDR3 sequences to IMGT reference sequences was used to assign V, D and J gene segments. For a sequence to be retained, a match of at least six nucleotides to both a V gene segment and a J gene segment was required. A rearrangement counted as productive if the CDR3 had no stop codons and remained in frame with V and J, and every other rearrangement counted as non-productive. CDR3 was defined according to IMGT convention as the region running from the second conserved V-encoded cysteine to the conserved J-encoded phenylalanine. The earlier analysis of 587 of the donors excluded sequences that lacked an unambiguous match to a single V gene segment. In an earlier analysis of several hundred of the donors, V segments were called functional above 56.7% productive rearrangements and were called segregating when the between-donor standard deviation exceeded 5%. A statistical classification framework was built to diagnose cytomegalovirus status from the catalog of TCR beta chain sequences. A later analysis assigned V and J genes by comparing TCR nucleotide sequences with IMGT/GENE-DB human TR gene sequences. A later analysis assigned CDR3 sequences and most-parsimonious VDJ recombination scenarios with the TCRdist pipeline. A later analysis defined each TCR beta chain by its CDR3 amino acid sequence plus V-gene family, and excluded reads lacking a unique V-gene family. As a way to deal with suspected cross-contamination and a sequencing artifact, a later analysis dropped approximately 590 nucleotide sequences that were highly shared and had low generation probability. For each public chain, a later analysis derived a clonal expansion index from normalized ranks of inferred template counts within each repertoire. A later analysis computed generation probabilities with a VDJ recombination model fitted to out-of-frame rearrangements, and checked the results against IGoR. In a later analysis, TCR-TCR, TCR-HLA and TCR-CMV co-occurrence was scored with hypergeometric tests, and a repertoire-size bias correction was applied to TCR pairs. A later analysis estimated false discovery rates by permuting HLA or CMV assignments 20 times. In a later analysis, co-occurring TCRs were grouped using DBSCAN, with TCRdist sequence similarity added in when clustering inside HLA-allele-positive subsets. For co-occurrence clustering, repertoires with fewer than 30,000 or more than 120,000 public chains were excluded, along with about five repertoires with anomalous nucleotide sharing. Entries here come from immuneACCESS through TCRdb and include only in-frame sequences with V and J called. Some clones fail to appear in such tables; in the studies checked, an unresolved V gene covers under half of the shortfall, and the cause of the remainder is unknown. V and J calls and clone size are copied from that table; D and trimming were computed from the DNA. This sample is represented by 150,000 or so clones; 70% to 90% of them were singletons. The ten largest make up 2% to 2.5% of the sample.

The specimen sequenced was PBMCs. The clonotype originates from a man younger than 35 in good health and CMV-seropositive. The sequence is built from TRBV4-2 and TRBJ2-7, and TRBD2 may be the D gene, going by 7 matching bases. The CDR3 amino acid sequence is: CASSQDGGAPYEQYF. In nucleotides, the sequence is TGTGCCAGCAGCCAAGATGGGGGGGCGCCCTACGAGCAGTACTTC.